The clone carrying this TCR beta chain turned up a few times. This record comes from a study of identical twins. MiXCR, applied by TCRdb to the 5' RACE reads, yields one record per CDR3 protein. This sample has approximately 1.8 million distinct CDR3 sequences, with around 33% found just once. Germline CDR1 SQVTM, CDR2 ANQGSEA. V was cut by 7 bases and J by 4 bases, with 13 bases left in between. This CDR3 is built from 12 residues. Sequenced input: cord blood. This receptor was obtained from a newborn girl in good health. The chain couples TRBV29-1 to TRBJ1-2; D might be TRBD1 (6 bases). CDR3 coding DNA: TGCAGCGCCCTGGGGGGGCCCTATGGCTACACCTTC. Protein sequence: CSALGGPYGYTF.